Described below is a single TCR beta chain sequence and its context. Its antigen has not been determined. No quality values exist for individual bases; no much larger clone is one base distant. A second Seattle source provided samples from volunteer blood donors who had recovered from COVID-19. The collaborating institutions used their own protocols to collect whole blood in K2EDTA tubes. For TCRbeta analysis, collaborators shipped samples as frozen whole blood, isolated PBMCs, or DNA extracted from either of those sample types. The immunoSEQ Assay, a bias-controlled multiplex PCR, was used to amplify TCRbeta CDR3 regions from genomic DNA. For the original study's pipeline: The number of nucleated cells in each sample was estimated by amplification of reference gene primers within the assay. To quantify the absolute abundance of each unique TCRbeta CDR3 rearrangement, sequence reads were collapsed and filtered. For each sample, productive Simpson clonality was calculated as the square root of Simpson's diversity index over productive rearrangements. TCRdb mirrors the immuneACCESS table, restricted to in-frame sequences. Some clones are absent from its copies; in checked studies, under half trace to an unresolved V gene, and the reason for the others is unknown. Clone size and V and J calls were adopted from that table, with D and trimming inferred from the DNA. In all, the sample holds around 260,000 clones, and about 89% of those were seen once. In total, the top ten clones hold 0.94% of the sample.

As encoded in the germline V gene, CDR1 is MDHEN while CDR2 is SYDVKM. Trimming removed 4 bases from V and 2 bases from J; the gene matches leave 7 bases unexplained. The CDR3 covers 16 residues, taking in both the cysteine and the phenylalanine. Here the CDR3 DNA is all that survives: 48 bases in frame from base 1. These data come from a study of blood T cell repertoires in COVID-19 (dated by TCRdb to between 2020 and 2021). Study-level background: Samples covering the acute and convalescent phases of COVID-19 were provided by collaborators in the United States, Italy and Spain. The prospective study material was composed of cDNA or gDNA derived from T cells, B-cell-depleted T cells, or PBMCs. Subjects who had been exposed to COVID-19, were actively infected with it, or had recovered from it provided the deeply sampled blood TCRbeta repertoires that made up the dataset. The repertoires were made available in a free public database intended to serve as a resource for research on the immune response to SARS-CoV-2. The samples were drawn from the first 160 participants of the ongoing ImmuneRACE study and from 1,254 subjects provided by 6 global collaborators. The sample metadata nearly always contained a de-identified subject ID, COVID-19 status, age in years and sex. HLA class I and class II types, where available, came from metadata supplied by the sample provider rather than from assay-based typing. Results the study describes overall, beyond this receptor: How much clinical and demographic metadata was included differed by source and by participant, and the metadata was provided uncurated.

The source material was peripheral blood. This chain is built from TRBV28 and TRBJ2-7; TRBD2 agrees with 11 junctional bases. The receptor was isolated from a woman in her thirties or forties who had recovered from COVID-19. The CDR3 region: CASSWEGTSGTYEQYF. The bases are TGTGCCAGCAGTTGGGAGGGGACTAGCGGCACCTACGAGCAGTACTTC. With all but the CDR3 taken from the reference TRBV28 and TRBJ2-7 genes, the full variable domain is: DVKVTQSSRYLVKRTGEKVFLECVQDMDHENMFWYRQDPGLGLRLIYFSYDVKMKEKGDIPEGYSVSREKKERFSLILESASTNQTSMYLCASSWEGTSGTYEQYFGPGTRLTVT.